The table lists the clone carrying this T cell receptor (beta chain) with a few counts. This entry comes from a study of memory CD4+ T cells and cytomegalovirus serostatus. In the study overall: Donors were healthy Belgian adults, 10 or so CMV seropositive and about 24 seronegative.

Single viable CD3+CD4+CD8-CD45RO+ cells were sorted as the memory CD4+ T cells. Serostatus was set by detecting CMV pp150, pp28, p38, p52 IgG. Assay used: immunoSEQ multiplex PCR; TCRdb lists only in-frame clones, some missing. The sample has under 100,000 clones, 80% seen once. The sample taken for sequencing was memory CD4+ T cells from blood. This clonotype originated in an adult in good health and CMV-seronegative.

The CDR3 loop is CAWSVRLGGEAFF. Written as DNA, the CDR3 is TGTGCCTGGAGTGTACGCCTGGGGGGTGAAGCTTTCTTT. The J gene is TRBJ1-1, the V gene TRBV30; a weak D match, TRBD1 (5 bases). The germline CDR1 and CDR2 sequences are GTSNPN and SVGIG (reference sequence). The V end was cut by 0 bases, the J end by 7 bases, with 12 bases between. The CDR3 loop spans 13 amino acids.